The T cell receptor (beta chain) under discussion was sequenced for a study (dated by TCRdb to the mid-2010s). In the study overall: The study set out to test whether tumor-infiltrating Tregs in breast cancer get recruited from blood Tregs or are instead converted in situ from other CD4+ T cell subsets. Summary of the overall study and its limitations: In terms of TCR gene usage, tumor memory CD4+ T cells clustered together with blood and lymph node memory CD4+ cells, as well as with lymph node naive CD4+ cells. The larger-cohort validation was restricted to a single TCR beta V-J rearrangement rather than whole repertoires. The TCR alpha and beta sequences of tumor-infiltrating Tregs showed the greatest overlap with tumor naive CD4+ T cells, followed by blood naive CD4+ T cells.

CDR3 length: 14 amino acids, cysteine to phenylalanine. Here the CDR3 DNA is all that survives: 42 bases in frame from base 1. CDR1 and CDR2 (SQVTM, ANQGSEA) derive from the germline V gene. The Miltenyi Naive CD4+ T Cell Isolation kit was used to purify naive CD4+ T cells, and CD25 microbeads were used to remove Tregs. Tregs, naive and memory CD4+ T cells from tumor, blood and ipsilateral draining lymph nodes of five or six breast cancer patients underwent full-length TCR alpha and beta sequencing. Tumor tissue and lymph nodes from ipsilateral axillary dissection were perfused with PBS, minced and digested with collagenase I and hyaluronidase. Ficoll density gradient centrifugation was used to isolate mononuclear cells from either lymph nodes or under 65 ml of peripheral blood. A purity exceeding 90% was confirmed by FACS for the sorted cell populations. Full-length TCR variable regions were amplified by 5' RACE PCR using constant-region reverse primers, and then by semi-nested PCR using Nested Universal Primer A. Using the ReliaPrep RNA Cell Miniprep System, total RNA was extracted, and the SMARTer RACE 5'/3' Kit was then used to reverse transcribe the RNA into 5'RACE-ready cDNA. Multiplex adaptors were used to barcode the full-length TCR alpha and beta libraries, which were then sequenced on an Illumina MiSeq. As for how the authors treated the data: Sequencing data were pooled across the five patients for each of nine subset-tissue groups and compared by unsupervised clustering of TCR gene usage. The Morisita-Horn index was used to calculate repertoire similarity, with shared sequences weighted according to their contribution to each repertoire. TCRdb trimmed the raw reads at Q25, called clones with MiXCR and kept productive beta chains. Entries that share a CDR3 protein sequence are merged under the most common genes and DNA. The V and J calls reflect TCRdb's pipeline rather than the authors' work. The sample contains 10,000 or so distinct CDR3 sequences, roughly a quarter of them found a single time. The ten largest clones represent approximately 4.6% of the sample.

Notes on this clonotype: Its binding antigen is unknown. One end of the junction is discordant with germline, which a read error may explain.

This sequence uses TRBV29-1 and TRBJ2-1, with 9 bases aligning to TRBD1. This TCR derives from a female donor with breast cancer. The sample taken for sequencing was naive CD4+ T cells sorted from a lymph node. Taken with the paper, the label for cell subset or site translates to: naive CD4+ T cells, CD4+CD45RA+CD25-. The DNA sequence follows: TGCAGTGTTGGAAACAGGGGGCAGTACAAGGAGCAGTTCTTC. This is translated as CSVGNRGQYKEQFF.